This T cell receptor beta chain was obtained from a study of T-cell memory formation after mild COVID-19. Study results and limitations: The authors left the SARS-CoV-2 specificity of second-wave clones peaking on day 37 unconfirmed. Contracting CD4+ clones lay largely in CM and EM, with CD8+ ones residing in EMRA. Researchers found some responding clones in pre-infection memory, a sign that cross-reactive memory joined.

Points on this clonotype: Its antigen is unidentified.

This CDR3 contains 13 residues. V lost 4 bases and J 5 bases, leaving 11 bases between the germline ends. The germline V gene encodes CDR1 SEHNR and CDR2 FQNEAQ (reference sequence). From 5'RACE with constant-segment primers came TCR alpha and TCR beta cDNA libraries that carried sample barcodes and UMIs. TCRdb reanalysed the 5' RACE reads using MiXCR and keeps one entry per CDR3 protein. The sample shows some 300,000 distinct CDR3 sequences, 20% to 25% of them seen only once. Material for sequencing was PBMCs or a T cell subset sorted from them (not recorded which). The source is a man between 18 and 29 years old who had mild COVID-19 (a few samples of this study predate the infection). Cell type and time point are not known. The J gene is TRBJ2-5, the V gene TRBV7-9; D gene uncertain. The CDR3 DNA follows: TGTGCCAGCAGCTCCTGGCTGGGGGAGACCCAGTACTTC. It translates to CASSSWLGETQYF.